This T cell receptor beta chain comes out of a study of graft-versus-host responses after intestinal transplantation. Overall study context: Transplants given to recipients were multivisceral, liver-intestinal, or isolated intestinal. Induction with anti-thymocyte globulin, then tacrolimus and steroids for about 3 years, was given to all recipients. Regarding the study as a whole: Within allografts, high graft-versus-host to host-versus-graft clonal ratios were seen among patients with graft-donor T cell macrochimerism. GvH clones appeared in recipient marrow, some first in ileum or blood.

Profiling relied on immunoSEQ multiplex PCR, and the TCRdb table lists in-frame clones only, not all of them. The sample has some 38,000 clones, 93% seen once. V shed 5 bases and J 5 bases; nucleotides not matched to a gene: 4. The V gene's germline CDR1 is SGHVS and CDR2 FNYEAQ. This CDR3 has 14 amino acids. A note on this clone: What it binds is not known.

The source of this sequence is a human donor who was the organ donor for an intestinal transplant. This specimen was unstimulated CD8+ T cells sorted from spleen or lymph node cells, taken before transplant. The chain carries TRBV7-6 and TRBJ2-3, with 10 nucleotides matching TRBD1. CDR3 amino acids: CASSLGTGVDTQYF. In nucleotides, the CDR3 is TGTGCCAGCAGCCTCGGGACAGGGGTAGATACGCAGTATTTT. The complete variable domain, with remaining parts taken from reference TRBV7-6 and TRBJ2-3, reads GAGVSQSPRYKVTKRGQDVALRCDPISGHVSLYWYRQALGQGPEFLTYFNYEAQQDKSGLPNDRFSAERPEGSISTLTIQRTEQRDSAMYRCASSLGTGVDTQYFGPGTRLTVL.